The rows below give T cell receptor beta chains drawn from one sample of a study of CXCR3-negative and CXCR3-positive naive CD8 T cells. After re-calling the 5' RACE reads, TCRdb lists one entry per CDR3 protein, DNA absent. Its table records about 28,000 distinct CDR3 sequences. Sequencing was done on a sample of memory CD8+ T cells from blood. The receptors shown here come from a human donor in good health. Some clones in this sample may be carry-over from other donors' samples. Both conserved end residues are part of each CDR3. Each record gives: J gene, clone size, V gene, CDR3 protein. The size of a clone is reported for some rows only, either as once, few or many, or as a class for expanded clones.

j_gene: TRBJ2-5; abundance: .; v_gene: TRBV11-2; CDR3aa: CASSHSQETQYF
j_gene: TRBJ1-2; abundance: .; v_gene: TRBV29-1; CDR3aa: CSAWSRDGNYGYTF
j_gene: TRBJ2-2; abundance: .; v_gene: TRBV15; CDR3aa: CATSSGADTGELFF
j_gene: TRBJ2-1; abundance: .; v_gene: TRBV6-2/TRBV6-3; CDR3aa: CASSYSGNNEQFF
j_gene: TRBJ2-7; abundance: .; v_gene: TRBV9; CDR3aa: CASSPSSGGLSYEQYF
j_gene: TRBJ2-1; abundance: .; v_gene: TRBV15; CDR3aa: CATSEKGHLTLSSYNEQFF
j_gene: TRBJ2-7; abundance: .; v_gene: TRBV6-1; CDR3aa: CASSEPGGGSSEQYF
j_gene: TRBJ2-7; abundance: .; v_gene: TRBV9; CDR3aa: CASSLTSASHEQYF
j_gene: TRBJ2-2; abundance: .; v_gene: TRBV9; CDR3aa: CASSVRTGELFF
j_gene: TRBJ1-1; abundance: .; v_gene: TRBV29-1; CDR3aa: CSVETDEHAEAFF
j_gene: TRBJ2-7; abundance: .; v_gene: TRBV5-5; CDR3aa: CASSLVRTGGEQYF
j_gene: TRBJ2-7; abundance: .; v_gene: TRBV6-2/TRBV6-3; CDR3aa: CASSPGASMYEQYF
j_gene: TRBJ2-1; abundance: .; v_gene: TRBV20-1; CDR3aa: CSARRETGPYNEQFF
j_gene: TRBJ1-4; abundance: .; v_gene: TRBV4-3; CDR3aa: CASSRALGTNEKLFF
j_gene: TRBJ1-1; abundance: .; v_gene: TRBV6-5; CDR3aa: CASRSLGTEAFF
j_gene: TRBJ1-1; abundance: .; v_gene: TRBV28; CDR3aa: CASTAGLGTEAFF
j_gene: TRBJ1-1; abundance: .; v_gene: TRBV21-1; CDR3aa: CASSKGPHGEAFF
j_gene: TRBJ2-5; abundance: .; v_gene: TRBV29-1; CDR3aa: CSVVPLAGGIQETQYF
j_gene: TRBJ1-2; abundance: .; v_gene: TRBV7-9; CDR3aa: CASTGTGDFGYTF
j_gene: TRBJ2-7; abundance: medium-sized; v_gene: TRBV6-2/TRBV6-3; CDR3aa: CASSRGLAGAHEQYF
j_gene: TRBJ2-1; abundance: .; v_gene: TRBV5-1; CDR3aa: CASSLSPLGNEQFF
j_gene: TRBJ2-2; abundance: .; v_gene: TRBV25-1; CDR3aa: CASSDWTESTGELFF
j_gene: TRBJ1-1; abundance: .; v_gene: TRBV7-9; CDR3aa: CASNDSEEMNTEAFF
j_gene: TRBJ2-6; abundance: .; v_gene: TRBV5-1; CDR3aa: CASSWRTAGANVLTF
j_gene: TRBJ2-2; abundance: .; v_gene: TRBV30; CDR3aa: CAWSLGNTGELFF
j_gene: TRBJ1-1; abundance: .; v_gene: TRBV12-2; CDR3aa: CASRLAPCPVGRVEAFF
j_gene: TRBJ1-4; abundance: .; v_gene: TRBV28; CDR3aa: CASSGNAASLEEKLFF
j_gene: TRBJ1-2; abundance: .; v_gene: TRBV7-9; CDR3aa: CASSSIEGTYGYTF
j_gene: TRBJ2-2; abundance: .; v_gene: TRBV7-8; CDR3aa: CASSLTSGGTGELFF
j_gene: TRBJ2-2; abundance: .; v_gene: TRBV15; CDR3aa: CATHRRAANTGELFF
j_gene: TRBJ2-7; abundance: .; v_gene: TRBV20-1; CDR3aa: CSARDQQGAYEQYF
j_gene: TRBJ2-2; abundance: .; v_gene: TRBV5-6; CDR3aa: CASSLGPSRELFF